Ten or more counts support the clone carrying this T cell receptor beta chain. Its specificity is not known. TCRalpha and TCRbeta libraries used 5'RACE with constant-segment primers and UMIs. TCRdb independently ran MiXCR on the 5' RACE reads; one entry per CDR3 protein. The sample shows 55,000 to 75,000 distinct CDR3 sequences, around a quarter of them seen only once. This entry comes from a study of T-cell memory formation after mild COVID-19. Looking at the study overall: Most TCR clusters belonged to a single donor.

Study-level points and caveats: The study detected some responding clones in pre-infection memory, suggesting cross-reactive memory joined. A balance of CD4 and CD8 characterized clones contracting day 15 to 85, whereas later expanders leaned CD4+.

The source is a man aged 18-30 years who had mild COVID-19 (a few samples of this study predate the infection). Cell type and time point are not known. Sequencing was performed on PBMCs or a T cell subset sorted from them (not recorded which).

CDR3 sequence reads: CASGNNEQFF. The CDR3 DNA follows: TGTGCCAGCGGGAACAATGAGCAGTTCTTC. The V call is TRBV14, the J call TRBJ2-1, with D hard to call. This CDR3 has 10 residues. Germline CDR1 is SGHDN and CDR2 is FVKESK. Trimming took 8 bases from V and 5 from J, leaving 4 bases between them.